The TCR beta chain under discussion was sequenced for a study of graft-versus-host responses after intestinal transplantation. Study as a whole: Each of the recipients got a multivisceral, liver-intestinal, or isolated intestinal transplant.

There are 15 residues in the CDR3. Germline CDR1 is MDHEN and CDR2 is SYDVKM. The V gene end was trimmed by 3 bases and the J gene end by 5 bases; junction bases not matched to a gene: 7. Generated by immunoSEQ multiplex PCR, the TCRdb table keeps only in-frame clones and is missing some. The sample lists roughly 40,000 clones, 90% to 95% occurring once. This clone was seen only once. The V and J genes are TRBV28 and TRBJ2-1, with 7 bases aligning to TRBD2. Sample: PBMCs, taken 524 days after transplant. The TCR originated in a human patient who received an intestinal transplant, so some T cells may come from the graft donor. The CDR3 here is CASSLGREWDNEQFF. The CDR3 DNA is TGTGCCAGCAGTTTGGGGCGGGAGTGGGACAATGAGCAGTTCTTC.